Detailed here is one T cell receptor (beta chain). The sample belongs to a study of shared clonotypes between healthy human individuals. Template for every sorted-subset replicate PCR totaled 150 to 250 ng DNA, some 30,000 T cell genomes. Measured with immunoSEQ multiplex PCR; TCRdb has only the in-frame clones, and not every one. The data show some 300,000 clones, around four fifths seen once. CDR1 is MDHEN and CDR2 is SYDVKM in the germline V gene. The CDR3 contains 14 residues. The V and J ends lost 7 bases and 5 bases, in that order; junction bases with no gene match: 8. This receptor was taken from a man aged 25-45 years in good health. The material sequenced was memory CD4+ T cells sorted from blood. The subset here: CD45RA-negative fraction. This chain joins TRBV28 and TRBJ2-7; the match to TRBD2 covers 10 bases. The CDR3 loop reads CASIAGTSAHEQYF. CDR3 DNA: TGTGCCAGCATTGCCGGGACTAGCGCCCACGAGCAGTACTTC.